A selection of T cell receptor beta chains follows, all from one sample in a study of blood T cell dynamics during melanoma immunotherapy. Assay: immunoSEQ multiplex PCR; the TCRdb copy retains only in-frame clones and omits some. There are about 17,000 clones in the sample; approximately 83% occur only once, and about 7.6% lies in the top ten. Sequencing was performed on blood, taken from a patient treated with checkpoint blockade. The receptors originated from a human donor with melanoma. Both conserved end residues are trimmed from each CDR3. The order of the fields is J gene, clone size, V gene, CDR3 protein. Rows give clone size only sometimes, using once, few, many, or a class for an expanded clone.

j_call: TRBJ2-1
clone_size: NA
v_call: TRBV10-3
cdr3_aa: AIRSLAGGYNEQF

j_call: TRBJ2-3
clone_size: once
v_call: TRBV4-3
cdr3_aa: ASSQAGGSTDTQY

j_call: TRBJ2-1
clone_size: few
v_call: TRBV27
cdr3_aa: ASSLETGPNNEQF

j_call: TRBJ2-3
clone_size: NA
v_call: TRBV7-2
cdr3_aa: ASSLRGGAPLTDTQY

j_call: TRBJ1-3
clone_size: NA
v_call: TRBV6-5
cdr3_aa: ASSYSQSGNTIY

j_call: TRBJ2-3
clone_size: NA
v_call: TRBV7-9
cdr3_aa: ASSLGPRTWATDTQY

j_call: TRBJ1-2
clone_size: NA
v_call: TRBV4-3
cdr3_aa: ASSAGWGYGYT

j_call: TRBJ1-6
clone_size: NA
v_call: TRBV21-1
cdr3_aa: ASSKPVRSRGNSPLH

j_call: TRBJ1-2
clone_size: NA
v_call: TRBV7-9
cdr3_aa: ASTADGRGGYT

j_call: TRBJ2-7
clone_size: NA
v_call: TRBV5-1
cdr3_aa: ASSPSGSSYEQY

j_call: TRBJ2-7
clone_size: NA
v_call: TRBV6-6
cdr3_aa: ASSYSRAYEQY

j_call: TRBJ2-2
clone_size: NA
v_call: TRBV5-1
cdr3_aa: ASSFGGTTPDTGELF

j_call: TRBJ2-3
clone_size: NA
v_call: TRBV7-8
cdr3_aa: ASSVGLAGNTDTQY

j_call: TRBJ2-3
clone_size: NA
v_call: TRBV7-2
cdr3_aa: ASSLGPGLAGARADTQY

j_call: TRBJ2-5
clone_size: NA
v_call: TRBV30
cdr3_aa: AWSPDTRGETQY

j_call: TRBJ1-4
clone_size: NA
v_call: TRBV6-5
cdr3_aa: ASSRGNEKLF

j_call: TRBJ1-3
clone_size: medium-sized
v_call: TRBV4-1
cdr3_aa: ASSQEGGSPGNTIY

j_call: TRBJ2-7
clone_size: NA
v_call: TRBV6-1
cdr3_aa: ASSEQGITYEQY

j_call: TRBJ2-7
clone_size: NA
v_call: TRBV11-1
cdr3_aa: ASSFGVGQGSLSYEQY

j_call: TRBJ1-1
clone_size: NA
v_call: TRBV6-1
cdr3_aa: ASSETGGEAF

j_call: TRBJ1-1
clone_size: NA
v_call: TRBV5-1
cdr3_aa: ASSLAGTGNTEAF

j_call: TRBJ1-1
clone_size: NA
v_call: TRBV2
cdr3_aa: ASRQQRTEAF